This section outlines one T cell receptor beta chain sequence together with its context. Generated by immunoSEQ multiplex PCR, the TCRdb table keeps only in-frame clones and is missing some. The sample comprises more than 90,000 clones, about 90% of which are singletons, and 15% to 20% rests with the top ten. The CDR3 sequence is 15 residues long. Trimming left V 1 base short and J 0 bases short, with 9 bases between. CDR1 and CDR2 (germline): SGHTA, FQGNSA. This entry comes from a study of blood T cell repertoires in COVID-19. Sequencing was done on a sample of peripheral blood. The clonotype comes from a man aged 50 to 60 with acute or convalescent COVID-19. The chain links TRBV7-2 to TRBJ1-1; no reliable D call. The CDR3 region has the DNA TGTGCCAGCAGCTTAGTACCAGGCTTGAACACTGAAGCTTTCTTT. It codes for CASSLVPGLNTEAFF.